Below, 28 T cell receptor beta chains from the same sample are listed, as sequenced in a study of T cell clonality in common variable immunodeficiency. The data were produced by immunoSEQ multiplex PCR, yet TCRdb's version contains in-frame clones alone and is incomplete. The specimen has about 26,000 clones, none found just once. Study-level points and caveats: In common variable immunodeficiency, TCR beta chains reportedly carried fewer deletions and N-nucleotide insertions.

These receptors have no identified antigens. Sample: peripheral blood mononuclear cells. These receptors all come from a human donor with common variable immunodeficiency.

This clone has a count of ten or more. The observed sequence ends 3 residues before the CDR3 terminus, with the missing tail filled in from the germline J gene. This chain joins TRBV20-1 and TRBJ1-1, with 8 positions matching TRBD1. The CDR3 consists of 14 residues. V lost 5 bases and J lost 3; bases outside the gene matches: 8. Germline V lookup: CDR1 DFQATT, CDR2 SNEGSKA (reference sequence). The CDR3 sequence is CSAQGAAKDTEAFF. The part of the CDR3 DNA that was read is TGCAGTGCTCAGGGGGCCGCAAAAGACACTGAA.

This clone was seen only a few times. The read ends 3 residues before the CDR3 terminus; that terminus is restored from the germline J gene. This chain links TRBV19 with TRBJ2-1, with 10 bases identical to TRBD2. With 3 bases clipped from V and 8 bases from J, the junction kept 10 bases outside the gene matches. Germline CDR1 reads LNHDA; CDR2 reads SQIVND (reference sequence). The length of the CDR3 is 16 residues. The part of the CDR3 DNA that was read is TGTGCCAGTAGTATCCCTTATAGCGGGGGGAGGGATGAG. This codes for CASSIPYSGGRDE. The whole CDR3 protein is CASSIPYSGGRDEQFF.

This clone was observed many times. The DNA ends 3 residues before the CDR3 does, and the rest of the CDR3 is filled in from the germline J gene. The chain joins TRBV6-1 to TRBJ1-1; tentative D call: TRBD1 (5 bases). Germline V lookup: CDR1 MNHNS, CDR2 SASEGT. V lost 2 bases, J lost 4 bases, and 8 bases lay in between. This CDR3 region has 13 residues. CDR3 amino acids: CASSERQGTEAFF. The CDR3 bases that were read are TGTGCCAGCAGTGAACGGCAGGGCACTGAA.

This clone was detected a few times. With the read ending 3 residues before the CDR3 end, the germline J gene is used to fill in that end. The gene calls are TRBV2 and TRBJ2-7; possibly TRBD2 for D (6 bases). Germline V gives CDR1 SNHLY, CDR2 FYNNEI. The V and J ends lost 6 bases and 3 bases respectively, with 9 bases between them. The CDR3 sequence is 12 residues long. The CDR3: CASSQGGYEQYF. The DNA read from the CDR3 is TGTGCCAGCAGCCAGGGAGGCTACGAG.

This clone has ten or more counts. The CDR3 end is not reached by the read, which stops 3 residues before it; the germline J gene fills it in. This rearrangement joins TRBV18 to TRBJ1-2; 7 bases line up with TRBD1. Germline V CDR1 and CDR2: KGHSH, LQKENI. With V trimmed by 4 bases and J by 6 bases, 11 bases remained unmatched. This CDR3 region has 15 residues. The CDR3 bases that were read are TGTGCCAGCTCACTCATGCCAGGGCAGGGGGATGGC. As protein: CASSLMPGQGDG. The whole CDR3 region reads CASSLMPGQGDGYTF. Full variable domain (rest looked up from reference TRBV18 and TRBJ1-2): NAGVMQNPRHLVRRRGQEARLRCSPMKGHSHVYWYRQLPEEGLKFMVYLQKENIIDESGMPKERFSAEFPKEGPSILRIQQVVRGDSAAYFCASSLMPGQGDGYTFGSGTRLTVV.

In this sample, this clone turned up a few times. The read terminates 3 residues before the CDR3 end, so the remaining end is supplied by the germline J gene. The V and J genes are TRBV5-1 and TRBJ2-3; no clear D gene. The CDR3 contains 13 residues. Trimming took 4 bases from V and 1 from J, leaving 7 bases between them. Germline CDR1 reads SGHRS; CDR2 reads YFSETQ. The CDR3 DNA, read in part, is TGCGCCAGCAGCACCCTAGGCACAGATACG. Translating gives CASSTLGTDT. The whole CDR3 sequence is CASSTLGTDTQYF.

A few counts support this clone. The read halts 3 residues ahead of the CDR3 end, with the missing end drawn from the germline J gene. The gene calls are TRBV2 and TRBJ1-2; 9 bases map to TRBD1. This CDR3 region has 14 residues. CDR1 and CDR2 (germline): SNHLY, FYNNEI. The CDR3 sequence is CASRASGTGKGYTF. CDR3 DNA, as far as it was read: TGTGCCAGCAGGGCCTCCGGGACAGGGAAAGGC.

There are many counts of this clone. The read halts 3 residues ahead of the CDR3 end, with the missing end drawn from the germline J gene. This chain uses TRBV18 with TRBJ1-2; TRBD1 agrees at 7 bases. Germline loops: CDR1 KGHSH, CDR2 LQKENI. J lost 3 bases, V lost 6 bases, and 10 bases had no gene match. The CDR3 runs to 15 residues. CDR3 bases read: TGTGCCAGCTCCCCGGACAGGAATGGGGACTATGGC. It specifies CASSPDRNGDYG. Given in full, the CDR3 is CASSPDRNGDYGYTF.

This clone was picked up many times. The read ends 3 residues shy of where the CDR3 ends; the end is completed using the germline J gene. The V and J genes are TRBV29-1 and TRBJ2-3; D is uncertain. The CDR3 spans 14 residues. Germline V gives CDR1 SQVTM, CDR2 ANQGSEA. Trimming pared 5 bases from V and 1 base from J, leaving 13 bases between. The part of the CDR3 DNA that was read is TGCAGCGTTTCCCAGGTTTCTGGCACAGATACG. Protein: CSVSQVSGTDT. The whole CDR3 protein reads CSVSQVSGTDTQYF.

This clone was observed many times. Read coverage stops 3 residues before the CDR3 terminus; the germline J gene supplies the remainder. This chain joins TRBV20-1 and TRBJ1-1; the match to TRBD1 covers 8 bases. CDR3 length: 14 amino acids. Germline assignment: CDR1 DFQATT and CDR2 SNEGSKA (reference sequence). V trimming: 6 bases; J trimming: 6 bases; junction bases outside the gene matches: 12. The CDR3: CSAEDRGFEAEAFF. CDR3 DNA, as far as it was read: TGCAGTGCGGAAGACAGGGGCTTCGAGGCTGAA.

Worth noting for this clone: The read finishes 3 residues shy of the CDR3 end, and the germline J gene is used to complete it. This chain connects TRBV18 to TRBJ1-4; no definite D call. The germline gives CDR1 KGHSH, CDR2 LQKENI. Trimming took off 3 bases at V and 8 bases at J, with 16 bases between the two ends. The CDR3 consists of 15 residues. The CDR3 region is CASSPRRNSEEKLFF. The part of the CDR3 DNA that was read is TGTGCCAGCTCACCCAGAAGAAACAGTGAGGAAAAA.

This clone was recorded many times. Read sequence stops 3 residues before the CDR3 end, and the germline J gene provides the missing end. The chain is built from TRBV30 and TRBJ1-4; TRBD1 is a possible D gene (6 bases). V shed 5 bases and J shed 8 bases, with 15 bases lying between them. The length of the CDR3 is 13 residues. Germline V lookup: CDR1 GTSNPN, CDR2 SVGIG (reference sequence). The CDR3 DNA, read in part, is TGTGCCTGGGGGGGCCCCATCAAGGAAAAA. As protein: CAWGGPIKEK. The CDR3 in its entirety is CAWGGPIKEKLFF.

This clone came up many times. Read sequence stops 3 residues before the CDR3 end, and the germline J gene provides the missing end. This rearrangement joins TRBV18 to TRBJ2-7; 8 bases are shared with TRBD2. The V gene's germline CDR1 is KGHSH and CDR2 LQKENI. V lost 4 bases, J lost 0 bases, and 2 bases stayed unmatched. This CDR3 region has 14 residues. The DNA read from the CDR3 is TGTGCCAGCTCACTAGCGGGGAGCTCCTACGAG. Its translation is CASSLAGSSYE. The full CDR3 protein is CASSLAGSSYEQYF.

This clone showed up many times. Read coverage stops 3 residues before the CDR3 terminus; the germline J gene supplies the remainder. The chain combines TRBV6-1 with TRBJ2-7, with 10 bases that match TRBD2. This CDR3 is 16 amino acids long. The J segment lost 4 bases and the V segment lost 4 bases, leaving 10 bases of the junction unmatched. Per the germline V gene, CDR1 is MNHNS and CDR2 is SASEGT. CDR3 residues: CASSGGPSGSPYEQYF. The sequenced part of the CDR3 DNA is TGTGCCAGCAGTGGTGGACCTAGCGGGAGTCCGTACGAG.

There are a few counts of this clone. Sequencing ends 3 residues short of the CDR3 end; the germline J gene provides the rest. Other DNA sequences of this sample code for an identical CDR3. V usage is TRBV18 and J usage is TRBJ2-7; 7 bases align to TRBD1. The CDR3 consists of 13 residues. Germline-derived CDR1 and CDR2 are KGHSH and LQKENI. V lost 11 bases and J lost 4; bases outside the gene matches: 11. CDR3 bases read: TGTGCCTTCTCACCAAAGGGGGCATACGAG. Its protein product is CAFSPKGAYE. The whole CDR3 region reads CAFSPKGAYEQYF.

Details on this clone: The missing CDR3 end, 3 residues past where the read stops, is filled in from the germline J gene. The chain joins TRBV6-2 or TRBV6-3 to TRBJ2-7; 7 bases are shared with TRBD2. The length of the CDR3 is 14 residues. J lost 3 bases, V lost 5 bases, and 7 bases had no gene match. Looked up from germline, CDR1 is MNHEY and CDR2 is SVGEGT. CDR3: CASSRYGEGYEQYF. The CDR3 bases that were read are TGTGCCAGCAGTCGTTACGGGGAGGGCTACGAG.

This clone has at least ten counts. The missing CDR3 end, 3 residues past where the read stops, is filled in from the germline J gene. J is TRBJ1-1 and V is TRBV20-1, with TRBD1 as a possible D gene (5 bases). Trimming took off 0 bases at V and 1 base at J, with 9 bases between the two ends. Germline lookup yields CDR1 DFQATT and CDR2 SNEGSKA (reference sequence). The CDR3 has 14 amino acids. The CDR3 bases that were read are TGCAGTGCTAGAGATTTGGGGCGGAACACTGAA. Translating it yields CSARDLGRNTE. The whole CDR3 protein reads CSARDLGRNTEAFF.

This clone came up a few times. The read finishes 3 residues shy of the CDR3 end, and the germline J gene is used to complete it. The rearrangement uses TRBV6-2 or TRBV6-3 and TRBJ2-1, with 11 bases lining up with TRBD2. Germline V lookup: CDR1 MNHEY, CDR2 SVGEGT. Trimming took 4 bases from V and 4 from J; bases not matched to a gene: 3. CDR3 length equals 15 residues. The sequenced CDR3 bases are TGTGCCAGCAGTTTTAGCGGGGGGGGTTACAATGAG. It codes for CASSFSGGGYNE. From start to end, the CDR3 is CASSFSGGGYNEQFF.

This clone was detected ten times or more. The read falls 3 residues short of the CDR3 end, and the missing part is taken from the germline J gene. The V and J genes are TRBV7-2 and TRBJ2-5; TRBD2 matches at 8 bases. Germline V gene data show CDR1 as SGHTA and CDR2 as FQGNSA. The CDR3 is 15 amino acids. V was clipped by 1 base and J by 2 bases; unmatched bases: 3. The sequenced CDR3 bases are TGTGCCAGCAGCTTAGGCCAGCGGGGGCAAGAGACC. Amino acid sequence: CASSLGQRGQET. The CDR3 as a whole reads CASSLGQRGQETQYF.

There are many counts of this clone. The chain's CDR3 is CASSSTSGPLGEQYF. The covered CDR3 bases are TGTGCCAGCAGCTCCACTAGCGGGCCTCTAGGCGAG. The rearrangement uses TRBV7-6 and TRBJ2-7, with 9 bases that match TRBD2. The read is 3 residues too short to cover the CDR3 end, so that end is filled in from the germline J gene. The CDR3 has 15 amino acids. Per the germline V gene, CDR1 is SGHVS and CDR2 is FNYEAQ. The V gene end was trimmed by 4 bases and the J gene end by 6 bases; junction bases not matched to a gene: 10.

This clone appeared a few times. The read gets to within 3 residues of the CDR3 end, and the germline J gene fills in the rest. V is TRBV7-6 and J is TRBJ2-2; D call uncertain. Germline assignment: CDR1 SGHVS and CDR2 FNYEAQ. The CDR3 runs to 13 residues. V gave up 3 bases and J gave up 3 bases, with 5 bases separating them. CDR3 protein: CASSFPDTGELFF. Incomplete CDR3 DNA: TGTGCCAGCAGCTTCCCAGACACCGGGGAG.

The sample holds many counts of this clone. The read ends 3 residues before the CDR3 terminus; that terminus is restored from the germline J gene. The J gene is TRBJ2-3, the V gene TRBV13, with a possible D match to TRBD1 (6 bases). This CDR3 has 13 amino acids. Germline V gives CDR1 PRHDT, CDR2 FYEKMQ (reference sequence). Trimming cost V 6 bases and J 5 bases, with 12 bases left between them. CDR3 protein: CASRDGTKDTQYF. The CDR3 bases that were read are TGTGCCAGCAGAGACGGGACAAAAGATACG.

Only a few counts were recorded for this clone. From the germline J gene comes the end of the CDR3, since the read stops 3 residues before it. The rearrangement links TRBV7-3 to TRBJ1-6, with D uncertain. The CDR3 totals 21 residues. Trimming took 1 base from V and 0 from J, leaving 22 bases between them. Looked up from germline, CDR1 is SGHTA and CDR2 is FQGTGA. CDR3: CASSLRRAPTLTSSYNSPLHF. Incomplete CDR3 DNA: TGTGCCAGCAGCTTAAGAAGGGCACCTACTTTGACGAGCTCCTATAATTCACCC.

This clone was picked up many times. The CDR3 end lies 3 residues beyond the end of the read and is filled in from the germline J gene. Other DNA sequences in this specimen translate into the identical CDR3. The chain employs TRBV19 and TRBJ2-2, with a tentative D call TRBD2 (6 bases). This CDR3 spans 14 amino acids. V was shortened by 3 bases and J by 2 bases, with 7 bases between the two germline ends. The germline CDR1 and CDR2 sequences are LNHDA and SQIVND (reference sequence). CDR3 protein: CASSIGLNTGELFF. The sequenced part of the CDR3 DNA is TGTGCCAGTAGTATTGGACTAAACACCGGGGAG.

On this clone itself: Read data end 3 residues before the CDR3 end; the end is taken from the germline J gene. This chain connects TRBV5-1 to TRBJ2-1; 12 nucleotides agree with TRBD1. The CDR3 spans 15 residues. V lost 6 bases to trimming and J lost 9 bases; unmatched junction nucleotides: 10. Germline V gene lookup returns CDR1 SGHRS and CDR2 YFSETQ. Partial CDR3 DNA: TGCGCCAGCAACCCCATGGGACAGGGGGCGCTTGAG. The encoded protein is CASNPMGQGALE. The whole CDR3 protein is CASNPMGQGALEQFF. Full variable domain (remainder filled in from reference TRBV5-1 and TRBJ2-1): KAGVTQTPRYLIKTRGQQVTLSCSPISGHRSVSWYQQTPGQGLQFLFEYFSETQRNKGNFPGRFSGRQFSNSRSEMNVSTLELGDSALYLCASNPMGQGALEQFFGPGTRLTVL.

The table lists this clone with many counts. The sequence runs out 3 residues before the end of the CDR3; the remainder is reconstructed from the germline J gene. The chain carries TRBV7-2 and TRBJ2-5, with D possibly TRBD2 on 6 matching bases. V lost 0 bases, J lost 2 bases, and 10 bases lay in between. The CDR3 loop spans 15 amino acids. In germline, CDR1 is SGHTA, CDR2 FQGNSA. The DNA read from the CDR3 is TGTGCCAGCAGCTTAGCGCTAGCGAGACAAGAGACC. It codes for CASSLALARQET. The entire CDR3 protein reads CASSLALARQETQYF.

This clone has at least ten counts. The DNA ends 3 residues before the CDR3 does, and the rest of the CDR3 is filled in from the germline J gene. The V call is TRBV23-1, the J call TRBJ2-7, with TRBD1 identical over 10 bases. TRBV23-1 is an ORF for which the function is uncertain. The CDR3 sequence is 13 residues long. V gave up 8 bases and J gave up 6 bases; unmatched junction bases: 7. CDR3 DNA (partial): TGCGCCAGCCGGGGGACAGGGGATGGCGAG. It codes for CASRGTGDGE. The whole CDR3 region reads CASRGTGDGEQYF.

In the case of this clone: The read is 3 residues too short to cover the CDR3 end, so that end is filled in from the germline J gene. The V and J genes are TRBV7-9 and TRBJ1-3, with a possible D match to TRBD1 (5 bases). This CDR3 is built from 14 residues. Trimming cost V 5 bases and J 4 bases, with 12 bases left between them. Per the germline V gene, CDR1 is SEHNR and CDR2 is FQNEAQ (reference sequence). CDR3: CASSQGLSGNTIYF. CDR3 bases read: TGTGCCAGCAGCCAGGGATTATCGGGAAACACC.